The sequence of this TCR beta chain was determined in a study of CD8 T cells in Susac syndrome. The multiple sclerosis control group was made up of treatment-naive patients with stable or active relapsing-remitting disease. Isolation of CD8+ and CD4+ T cells was performed negatively, whereas enrichment of TEMRA cells was done by FACS. Reverse transcription used about 0.5 to 1 ug RNA and random hexamers. TCRdb re-called the immunoSEQ multiplex PCR reads with MiXCR, one entry per CDR3 protein. In the table there are 350,000 to 550,000 distinct CDR3 sequences, approximately 85% of which are singletons. CDR1 and CDR2 from the germline V gene are SGHTS and YDEGEE. V shed 3 bases, J shed 7 bases, and the junction held 6 bases outside the gene matches. The CDR3 runs to 13 residues.

Sequencing input: CD8+ T cells from PBMCs. The chain links TRBV5-8 to TRBJ1-1, with 7 bases that match TRBD1. The TCR sequence derives from a human donor with multiple sclerosis. Here the CDR3 reads CASSYTGALEAFF. CDR3 nucleotide sequence: TGTGCCAGCAGCTATACAGGGGCCCTTGAAGCTTTCTTT.